A single sample gave rise to the 30 T cell receptor beta chains below, sequenced in a study of vaccination and CD4 T cells after COVID-19. The antigens these receptors bind are not known. CD4+ T cells that had been cultured provided DNA sequenced with the Oncomine TCR Beta short-read assay. TCRdb passed the PCR reads through MiXCR, listing each CDR3 protein once. Of around 9,600 distinct CDR3 sequences listed, about 48% are singletons. Sample treatment: approximately nine-day PBMC culture with coronavirus spike peptide pools or control peptides (ViraFEST assay). Sample: CD4+ T cells from blood, cultured in vitro. All receptors come from a human donor who had recovered from COVID-19.

The rearrangement joins TRBV20-1 to TRBJ1-1; D gene uncertain. In germline, CDR1 is DFQATT, CDR2 SNEGSKA (reference sequence). Deletions cut 1 base from V and 1 base from J, with 13 bases between. The CDR3 sequence is 15 residues long. The CDR3 DNA sequence: TGCAGTGCTAGAGTTTACGGAACCCGGAACACTGAAGCTTTCTTT. This gives the protein CSARVYGTRNTEAFF.

The V call is TRBV6-1, the J call TRBJ2-7; TRBD1 aligns across 7 bases. Germline lookup yields CDR1 MNHNS and CDR2 SASEGT. V lost 6 bases, J lost 2 bases, and 13 bases stayed unmatched. This CDR3 has 16 amino acids. The CDR3 sequence: CASSPTPGQRTYEQYF. As DNA, the CDR3 is TGTGCCAGCAGCCCTACTCCGGGACAGAGAACCTACGAGCAGTACTTC.

The chain has TRBV7-8 and TRBJ1-2, with 8 bases matching TRBD1. The germline V gene encodes CDR1 SGHVS and CDR2 FQNEAQ. V gave up 4 bases and J gave up 7 bases; unmatched junction bases: 11. The CDR3 sequence is 15 residues long. The CDR3 DNA is TGTGCCAGCAGCTCCCGGGACAGGTCCCTCTCTGGCTACACCTTC. Translating it yields CASSSRDRSLSGYTF.

The CDR3 region has the DNA TGTGCCATCAGTGAGTCTAATAGCGGGGACTCCTACAATGAGCAGTTCTTC. This translates into CAISESNSGDSYNEQFF. The chain recombines TRBV10-3 with TRBJ2-1; 8 positions agree with TRBD2. The CDR3 is made up of 17 amino acids. Germline lookup yields CDR1 ENHRY and CDR2 SYGVKD. Trimming cost V 0 bases and J 0 bases; bases outside gene matches: 4.

The gene calls are TRBV20-1 and TRBJ2-1; 7 bases match TRBD2. The CDR3 loop spans 15 amino acids. Trimming at V came to 0 bases and at J to 3 bases, leaving 5 bases not matched to a gene. The germline gives CDR1 DFQATT, CDR2 SNEGSKA (reference sequence). The CDR3 region is CSARDTLAVYNEQFF. The DNA of the CDR3 is TGCAGTGCTAGAGATACCCTAGCGGTCTACAATGAGCAGTTCTTC.

This clonotype was seen a few times. The chain links TRBV24-1 to TRBJ1-5; the match to TRBD1 covers 8 bases. CDR3 size: 16 residues. The junction had 8 bases not matched to a gene; V was cut back by 4 bases and J by 4 bases. From germline, CDR1 is KGHDR and CDR2 SFDVKD. The DNA of the CDR3 is TGTGCCACCAGTGAGGGTGACAGGGGAAGTAATCAGCCCCAGCATTTT. Protein: CATSEGDRGSNQPQHF.

The table lists this clonotype with a few counts. The rearrangement links TRBV10-1 to TRBJ1-1; 7 bases are a match to TRBD1. The CDR3 is 14 amino acids. Germline CDR1 is WNHNN and CDR2 is SYGVQD (reference sequence). V dropped 3 bases and J dropped 1; count of bases not matched to a gene: 2. CDR3 nucleotides: TGCGCCAGCAGTGAAAGGACAGGGAACACTGAAGCTTTCTTT. This codes for CASSERTGNTEAFF.

This chain links TRBV19 with TRBJ1-1; D may be TRBD1 (5 bases). CDR1 LNHDA and CDR2 SQIVND come from the germline V gene (reference sequence). V gave up 4 bases and J gave up 5 bases, with 29 bases separating them. The CDR3 is 19 amino acids. CDR3: CASSKKPQPGSLGGTEAFF. The CDR3 DNA reads TGTGCCAGTAGTAAAAAACCTCAACCAGGGTCCCTTGGTGGTACTGAAGCTTTCTTT.

The table lists this clonotype with a few counts. CDR3 residues: CSAAVETNYGYTF. The CDR3 DNA follows: TGCAGTGCCGCGGTGGAGACTAACTATGGCTACACCTTC. The chain combines TRBV20-1 with TRBJ1-2, with no clear D. Germline lookup yields CDR1 DFQATT and CDR2 SNEGSKA (reference sequence). The CDR3 is 13 amino acids. V lost 6 bases to trimming and J lost 0 bases, with 11 bases between them.

The CDR3 nucleotides read TGCGCCAGCAGCCAAGAGGGACTAGCGGGGGGGGCAGATACGCAGTATTTT. Its protein is CASSQEGLAGGADTQYF. This chain joins TRBV4-3 and TRBJ2-3; the match to TRBD2 covers 16 bases. The junction had 1 base not matched to a gene; V was cut back by 0 bases and J by 4 bases. Germline V gene sequence: CDR1 LGHNA, CDR2 YSLEER. This CDR3 region has 17 residues.

V is TRBV10-1 and J is TRBJ2-7; 11 bases fit TRBD1. V shed 5 bases and J 9 bases; nucleotides not matched to a gene: 6. This CDR3 spans 13 amino acids. Germline CDR1 reads WNHNN; CDR2 reads SYGVQD (reference sequence). For the CDR3, the DNA is TGCGCCAGCAGTTCCTCCGGGACAGGGGGGCAGTACTTC. Translation: CASSSSGTGGQYF.

V is TRBV6-1 and J is TRBJ2-4; TRBD1 agrees at 7 bases. The CDR3 consists of 16 residues. V gave up 5 bases and J gave up 1 base; unmatched junction bases: 8. CDR1 MNHNS and CDR2 SASEGT come from the germline V gene. The CDR3 sequence is CASSKYTGEAKNIQYF. Written as DNA, the CDR3 is TGTGCCAGCAGTAAATACACAGGGGAGGCCAAAAACATTCAGTACTTC.

This clonotype has a single count. Germline is not matched at one junction end, which may reflect a read error. V is TRBV7-3 and J is TRBJ1-5; possible D gene TRBD1, 5 bases. CDR1 is SGHTA, CDR2 FQGTGA, per germline. The CDR3 covers 16 residues. The CDR3 bases are TGCGCCAGCAGCCAAGGAGCAGGGTACAGCAATCAGCCCCAGCATTTT. Translated: CASSQGAGYSNQPQHF.

The chain carries TRBV2 and TRBJ1-1; TRBD1 might be the D (6 bases). The CDR3 runs to 13 residues. The germline V and J ends were trimmed by 6 bases and 5 bases, with 13 bases remaining between them. CDR1 SNHLY and CDR2 FYNNEI come from the germline V gene. The CDR3 loop is CASSAGGQTEAFF. The CDR3 nucleotides read TGTGCCAGCAGCGCGGGGGGGCAGACTGAAGCTTTCTTT. The full variable domain, rest sourced from reference TRBV2 and TRBJ1-1, is EPEVTQTPSHQVTQMGQEVILRCVPISNHLYFYWYRQILGQKVEFLVSFYNNEISEKSEIFDDQFSVERPDGSNFTLKIRSTKLEDSAMYFCASSAGGQTEAFFGQGTRLTVV.

The genes are TRBV24-1 and TRBJ1-1, with D unclear. Germline CDR1 and CDR2: KGHDR and SFDVKD. CDR3 length: 13 residues. V dropped 2 bases and J dropped 1 base, with 4 bases sitting between them. CDR3 protein: CATSDSGNTEAFF. DNA for the CDR3: TGTGCCACCAGTGATTCTGGGAACACTGAAGCTTTCTTT.

The chain combines TRBV12-3 or TRBV12-4 with TRBJ2-3; tentative D call: TRBD2 (6 bases). Trimming cost V 6 bases and J 2 bases, with 6 bases left between them. This CDR3 is built from 12 residues. In DNA, the CDR3 is TGTGCCAGCAGGGACTACACAGATACGCAGTATTTT. This codes for CASRDYTDTQYF.

J is TRBJ2-7 and V is TRBV5-8, with 7 positions matching TRBD1. Germline values: CDR1 SGHTS, CDR2 YDEGEE. The CDR3 has 15 amino acids. J lost 2 bases, V lost 4 bases, and 9 bases had no gene match. CDR3 residues: CASSGLGQPPYEQYF. CDR3 nucleotide sequence: TGTGCCAGCAGCGGCTTGGGACAGCCACCCTACGAGCAGTACTTC.

The chain carries TRBV18 and TRBJ1-2; 7 positions agree with TRBD1. This CDR3 has 15 amino acids. Trimming at V came to 3 bases and at J to 5 bases, leaving 9 bases not matched to a gene. Looked up from germline, CDR1 is KGHSH and CDR2 is LQKENI. The CDR3 loop reads CASSPSNQGGYGYTF. The CDR3 nucleotides are TGTGCCAGCTCACCGAGTAACCAGGGGGGGTATGGCTACACCTTC.

The chain is built from TRBV11-2 and TRBJ2-7, with TRBD1 as a possible D gene (6 bases). In germline, CDR1 is SGHAT, CDR2 FQNNGV. V lost 2 bases to trimming and J lost 0 bases, with 11 bases between them. CDR3 length equals 15 residues. The CDR3 coding sequence is TGTGCCAGCAGCTTAACAGGGCCTTTCTCCTACGAGCAGTACTTC. This translates into CASSLTGPFSYEQYF.

The chain recombines TRBV5-1 with TRBJ1-6; TRBD1 aligns across 9 bases. The junction had 15 bases not matched to a gene; V was cut back by 4 bases and J by 10 bases. The CDR3 has 17 residues. Germline CDR1 is SGHRS and CDR2 is YFSETQ. In nucleotides, the CDR3 is TGCGCCAGCAGCCCAGCGACGGCACAGGGGGCGATGTCACCCCTCCACTTT. This encodes CASSPATAQGAMSPLHF.

V usage is TRBV19 and J usage is TRBJ1-2; unclear D gene. CDR3 length: 16 amino acids. CDR1 and CDR2 (germline): LNHDA, SQIVND (reference sequence). V was clipped by 1 base and J by 4 bases, with 16 bases between them. CDR3 residues: CASSIAPSGPPYGYTF. The CDR3 DNA sequence: TGTGCCAGTAGTATAGCCCCTTCAGGACCCCCCTATGGCTACACCTTC.

This clonotype was seen only a few times. The chain recombines TRBV20-1 with TRBJ2-1; TRBD1 agrees at 9 bases. This CDR3 has 12 amino acids. Germline V gives CDR1 DFQATT, CDR2 SNEGSKA (reference sequence). J was trimmed by 8 bases and V by 6 bases; bases with no gene match: 5. CDR3 sequence: CSAKDRGYEQFF. The CDR3 coding sequence is TGCAGTGCCAAGGACAGGGGCTATGAGCAGTTCTTC.

The chain couples TRBV12-3 or TRBV12-4 to TRBJ1-2; possibly TRBD1 for D (5 bases). The ends were cut back, 1 base at V and 7 bases at J, with 13 bases in the middle. This CDR3 contains 14 residues. CDR3 sequence reads: CASSLGGQPTGYTF. CDR3 DNA sequence: TGTGCCAGCAGTTTAGGGGGCCAACCTACTGGCTACACCTTC.

By proportion, this clonotype is medium-sized. This rearrangement joins TRBV5-4 to TRBJ1-2; 7 bases agree with TRBD1. CDR3 length: 12 residues. V lost 4 bases and J lost 8; bases outside the gene matches: 5. Germline values: CDR1 SGHNT, CDR2 YYREEE (reference sequence). CDR3 region: CASSMDRYGYTF. In DNA form, the CDR3 reads TGTGCCAGCAGCATGGACAGGTACGGCTACACCTTC.

This sequence joins TRBV18 and TRBJ2-3, with TRBD1 matching over 9 bases. This CDR3 comprises 20 residues. The junction had 19 bases not matched to a gene; V was cut back by 0 bases and J by 6 bases. CDR1 and CDR2 (germline): KGHSH, LQKENI. The CDR3 bases are TGTGCCAGCTCACCACCGAACACAGGGGGCTGGGTATACGGAATGGATACGCAGTATTTT. Protein product: CASSPPNTGGWVYGMDTQYF. The full variable domain, in which reference TRBV18 and TRBJ2-3 provide the parts outside the CDR3, is NAGVMQNPRHLVRRRGQEARLRCSPMKGHSHVYWYRQLPEEGLKFMVYLQKENIIDESGMPKERFSAEFPKEGPSILRIQQVVRGDSAAYFCASSPPNTGGWVYGMDTQYFGPGTRLTVL.

V and J are TRBV6-2 or TRBV6-3 and TRBJ2-1; either TRBD1 or TRBD2 may supply D (5 bases each). This CDR3 region has 14 residues. V was pared by 3 bases and J by 5 bases, with 11 bases between. CDR1 is MNHEY and CDR2 is SVGEGT in the germline V gene. CDR3 amino acids: CASSYTGTHNEQFF. CDR3 DNA sequence: TGTGCCAGCAGTTATACCGGGACCCACAATGAGCAGTTCTTC.

This clonotype was counted only a few times. V gene TRBV12-3 or TRBV12-4 combines with J gene TRBJ2-1; 8 bases fit TRBD1. Trimming took 5 bases from V and 6 from J; bases not matched to a gene: 6. The CDR3 is 14 amino acids. This CDR3 is CASSQDRVGNEQFF. Here the CDR3 DNA reads TGTGCCAGCAGTCAGGACAGGGTTGGCAATGAGCAGTTCTTC.

J is TRBJ2-3 and V is TRBV10-3; the D is unclear. V was cut by 4 bases and J by 0 bases, with 8 bases left in between. CDR1 is ENHRY and CDR2 is SYGVKD in the germline V gene. The CDR3 spans 14 residues. In DNA, the CDR3 is TGTGCCATCAGTGGCGGCGGAAGCACAGATACGCAGTATTTT. It is translated as CAISGGGSTDTQYF.

This clonotype was picked up a small number of times. The chain has TRBV30 and TRBJ1-1; D unresolved. Germline V gene sequence: CDR1 GTSNPN, CDR2 SVGIG (reference sequence). The V and J ends lost 2 bases and 0 bases respectively, with 13 bases between them. The CDR3 runs 15 residues. The CDR3 bases are TGTGCCTGGAGTCCATCGACGGCTGTGAACACTGAAGCTTTCTTT. Translating gives CAWSPSTAVNTEAFF.

This chain joins TRBV12-3 or TRBV12-4 and TRBJ1-2; D remains unclear. V was cut by 6 bases and J by 5 bases, with 13 bases left in between. The CDR3 sequence is 13 residues long. This CDR3 reads CASSPRKEYGYTF. In DNA, the CDR3 is TGTGCCAGCAGCCCCAGGAAAGAGTATGGCTACACCTTC.